This passage covers 14 T cell receptor beta chains from one sample sequenced in a study of TET2 disruption in CD19-targeted CAR T cells. Method: immunoSEQ multiplex PCR; TCRdb's copy keeps in-frame clones and lacks some. The table for this sample gives tens of thousands of clones. Antigen specificity for these receptors is unknown. Treatment denoted: autologous CTL019 cells: CD19 CAR with 4-1BB and CD3 zeta domains. Sequenced material: CD8- CAR+ T cells sorted from cultured blood T cells, taken for CD19 CAR T cell therapy. Noted subset: CD8-negative CAR-positive T cells from the infusion product. Every receptor here comes from a man in his 70s with chronic lymphocytic leukemia.

A note on this clone: The observed sequence ends 3 residues before the CDR3 terminus, with the missing tail filled in from the germline J gene. V and J are TRBV28 and TRBJ2-7, with 8 nucleotides matching TRBD2. The J segment lost 4 bases and the V segment lost 10 bases, leaving 9 bases of the junction unmatched. This CDR3 is built from 13 residues. Germline CDR1 reads MDHEN; CDR2 reads SYDVKM. CDR3 bases read: TGTGCCATCCGGTCAGGGACTAGTTACGAG. It is translated as CAIRSGTSYE. The CDR3 reads in full as CAIRSGTSYEQYF.

A word on this clone: The sequenced fragment ends 3 residues before the CDR3 boundary, so the rest is inferred from the germline J gene. V and J are TRBV5-1 and TRBJ2-2, with D unclear. V lost 1 base to trimming and J lost 4 bases, with 11 bases between them. This CDR3 region has 15 residues. Germline V lookup: CDR1 SGHRS, CDR2 YFSETQ. CDR3 protein: CASSLSHQATGELFF. The covered CDR3 bases are TGCGCCAGCAGCTTGAGTCACCAGGCCACCGGGGAG.

Details on this clone: The read falls 3 residues short of the CDR3 end, and the missing part is taken from the germline J gene. This chain joins TRBV5-1 and TRBJ2-4; TRBD1 aligns across 9 bases. Germline-derived CDR1 and CDR2 are SGHRS and YFSETQ. The CDR3 has 16 amino acids. CDR3 protein: CASSLGAGTGNYGQYF. Partial CDR3 DNA: TGCGCCAGCAGCTTGGGGGCCGGGACAGGGAACTATGGT.

In the case of this clone: With the read ending 3 residues before the CDR3 end, the germline J gene is used to fill in that end. The chain uses TRBV5-8 and TRBJ2-1; maybe TRBD1 (5 bases). V lost 0 bases, J lost 9 bases, and 13 bases lay in between. This CDR3 spans 14 amino acids. Per germline, CDR1 SGHTS and CDR2 YDEGEE. The CDR3 DNA, read in part, is TGTGCCAGCAGCTTGGCCGTCAGGGAACTTGAG. Encoded protein: CASSLAVRELE. The whole CDR3 region reads CASSLAVRELEQFF.

As regards this clone: The read finishes 3 residues shy of the CDR3 end, and the germline J gene is used to complete it. The chain carries TRBV29-1 and TRBJ2-1; tentative D call: TRBD1 (5 bases). The CDR3 is 15 amino acids. CDR1 SQVTM and CDR2 ANQGSEA come from the germline V gene. V gave up 4 bases and J gave up 0 bases, with 13 bases separating them. CDR3 DNA (partial): TGCAGCGTTGTAATAGGGGCAAGCTCCTACAATGAG. Amino acid sequence: CSVVIGASSYNE. The full CDR3 protein is CSVVIGASSYNEQFF.

Partial CDR3 DNA: TGTGCCAGCTCACCACGACTAGCGGGGCAAGAGACC. This translates into CASSPRLAGQET. The whole CDR3 is CASSPRLAGQETAFF. V gene TRBV18 combines with J gene TRBJ1-1, with TRBD1 as a possible D gene (5 bases). The CDR3 end lies 3 residues beyond the end of the read and is filled in from the germline J gene. In germline, CDR1 is KGHSH, CDR2 LQKENI. This CDR3 contains 15 residues. Using reference TRBV18 and TRBJ1-1 for the parts outside the CDR3, the full variable domain is NAGVMQNPRHLVRRRGQEARLRCSPMKGHSHVYWYRQLPEEGLKFMVYLQKENIIDESGMPKERFSAEFPKEGPSILRIQQVVRGDSAAYFCASSPRLAGQETAFFGQGTRLTVV.

Points on this clone: The DNA ends 3 residues before the CDR3 does, and the rest of the CDR3 is filled in from the germline J gene. The rearrangement uses TRBV7-3 and TRBJ2-4, with 7 bases aligning to TRBD1. Per germline, CDR1 SGHTA and CDR2 FQGTGA. This CDR3 has 13 residues. CDR3 bases read: TGTGCCAGCAGCCGGGACAGACAGGAGACT. This encodes CASSRDRQET. The full CDR3 sequence reads CASSRDRQETQYF. Combining the CDR3 with reference TRBV7-3 and TRBJ2-4 gives the whole variable domain GAGVSQTPSNKVTEKGKYVELRCDPISGHTALYWYRQSLGQGPEFLIYFQGTGAADDSGLPNDRFFAVRPEGSVSTLKIQRTERGDSAVYLCASSRDRQETQYFGAGTRLSVL.

Worth noting for this clone: The CDR3 extends 3 residues past the end of the read, so its final part is completed from the germline J gene. The genes are TRBV7-3 and TRBJ1-2; D unresolved. The V end was cut by 1 base, the J end by 4 bases, with 7 bases between. CDR3 length: 13 amino acids. Germline V lookup: CDR1 SGHTA, CDR2 FQGTGA. This CDR3 is CASSLNPVYGYTF. The sequenced part of the CDR3 DNA is TGTGCCAGCAGCTTAAACCCGGTCTATGGC. The entire variable domain, with the rest obtained from reference TRBV7-3 and TRBJ1-2, is as follows: GAGVSQTPSNKVTEKGKYVELRCDPISGHTALYWYRQSLGQGPEFLIYFQGTGAADDSGLPNDRFFAVRPEGSVSTLKIQRTERGDSAVYLCASSLNPVYGYTFGSGTRLTVV.

As to this clone: The CDR3 end lies 3 residues beyond the end of the read and is filled in from the germline J gene. The chain uses TRBV28 and TRBJ1-5; TRBD1 is a possible D gene (5 bases). This CDR3 spans 15 amino acids. Deletions cut 7 bases from V and 5 bases from J, with 18 bases between. Germline lookup yields CDR1 MDHEN and CDR2 SYDVKM. This CDR3 is CASMGGGGNDQPQHF. CDR3 bases read: TGTGCCAGCATGGGCGGGGGGGGGAACGATCAGCCC. Combining the CDR3 with reference TRBV28 and TRBJ1-5 gives the whole variable domain DVKVTQSSRYLVKRTGEKVFLECVQDMDHENMFWYRQDPGLGLRLIYFSYDVKMKEKGDIPEGYSVSREKKERFSLILESASTNQTSMYLCASMGGGGNDQPQHFGDGTRLSIL.

Concerning this clone: The read terminates 3 residues before the CDR3 end, so the remaining end is supplied by the germline J gene. This chain uses TRBV28 with TRBJ2-5; 9 nucleotides line up with TRBD1. V was clipped by 5 bases and J by 6 bases; unmatched bases: 7. The CDR3 extends over 14 amino acids. CDR1 is MDHEN, CDR2 SYDVKM, per germline. CDR3 bases read: TGTGCCAGCAGTCGATCCGGGACAGGGAAGACC. Translating gives CASSRSGTGKT. The CDR3, in full, reads CASSRSGTGKTQYF.

According to its frequency, this clone is medium-sized. With the read ending 3 residues before the CDR3 end, the germline J gene is used to fill in that end. V is TRBV2 and J is TRBJ1-4; 9 bases match TRBD1. This CDR3 has 15 amino acids. Germline CDR1 is SNHLY and CDR2 is FYNNEI. V lost 5 bases, J lost 7 bases, and 8 bases stayed unmatched. The CDR3 loop reads CASSKPGQGGEKLFF. The CDR3 bases that were read are TGTGCCAGCAGTAAGCCGGGACAGGGCGGTGAAAAA.

For this clone: The sequence runs out 3 residues before the end of the CDR3; the remainder is reconstructed from the germline J gene. The chain couples TRBV5-1 to TRBJ2-3; 7 bases agree with TRBD1. Germline trimming cut 0 bases from V and 4 bases from J; bases unmatched to any gene: 5. Germline-derived CDR1 and CDR2 are SGHRS and YFSETQ. The CDR3 runs 15 residues. The CDR3 loop reads CASSLGGQASDTQYF. The CDR3 bases that were read are TGCGCCAGCAGCTTGGGAGGACAGGCGTCAGATACG. The full variable domain, completed using reference TRBV5-1 and TRBJ2-3, is KAGVTQTPRYLIKTRGQQVTLSCSPISGHRSVSWYQQTPGQGLQFLFEYFSETQRNKGNFPGRFSGRQFSNSRSEMNVSTLELGDSALYLCASSLGGQASDTQYFGPGTRLTVL.

A word on this clone: The read terminates 3 residues ahead of where the CDR3 ends, so the germline J gene completes it. The sample holds other DNA sequences that translate to the same CDR3. This chain joins TRBV5-1 and TRBJ2-5; 8 bases are shared with TRBD1. The CDR3 length is 14 residues. Germline-derived CDR1 and CDR2 are SGHRS and YFSETQ. The junction had 3 bases not matched to a gene; V was cut back by 2 bases and J by 3 bases. The part of the CDR3 DNA that was read is TGCGCCAGCAGCTTCCAGGGGGCGGAAGAGACC. This translates into CASSFQGAEET. The entire CDR3 sequence reads CASSFQGAEETQYF. The variable domain in full, with the rest retrieved from reference TRBV5-1 and TRBJ2-5, is KAGVTQTPRYLIKTRGQQVTLSCSPISGHRSVSWYQQTPGQGLQFLFEYFSETQRNKGNFPGRFSGRQFSNSRSEMNVSTLELGDSALYLCASSFQGAEETQYFGPGTRLLVL.

A note on this clone: The CDR3 end lies 3 residues beyond the end of the read and is filled in from the germline J gene. The chain employs TRBV5-6 and TRBJ2-5; tentative D call: TRBD1 (6 bases). Looked up from germline, CDR1 is SGHDT and CDR2 is YYEEEE. Trimming took 7 bases from V and 2 from J, leaving 15 bases between them. The CDR3 runs 14 residues. CDR3 in amino acids: CASGGKGVQETQYF. The part of the CDR3 DNA that was read is TGTGCCAGCGGTGGGAAGGGGGTGCAAGAGACC. The whole variable domain, filled in from reference TRBV5-6 and TRBJ2-5, reads DAGVTQSPTHLIKTRGQQVTLRCSPKSGHDTVSWYQQALGQGPQFIFQYYEEEERQRGNFPDRFSGHQFPNYSSELNVNALLLGDSALYLCASGGKGVQETQYFGPGTRLLVL.